This entry describes one T cell receptor beta chain. This specimen belongs to a study of blood T cell repertoires in COVID-19. Background on the study: Material from acute and convalescent COVID-19 was sourced from the United States, Italy and Spain. Sample material is recorded as cDNA or gDNA derived from T cells, B-cell-depleted T cells, or PBMCs.

In the original processing: Scientists estimated how many nucleated cells there were by amplifying reference gene primers. Some clones are missing from TCRdb's copy, which holds only in-frame ones; the method was immunoSEQ multiplex PCR. That table gives V, J and clone size, and the DNA gave D and trimming. Altogether about 33,000 clones are present, 88% being singletons, with the ten largest covering about 6.3%. CDR1 is LNHDA and CDR2 is SQIVND in the germline V gene (reference sequence). V was trimmed by 3 bases and J by 1 base, leaving 15 bases between them. The CDR3 is 16 amino acids. The sequence was obtained from a human donor in a cohort sampled during active COVID-19. The rearrangement links TRBV19 to TRBJ1-1; TRBD1 might be the D (5 bases). Sequenced sample: peripheral blood. The CDR3 sequence is CASSIPGLGANTEAFF. CDR3 sequence (DNA): TGTGCCAGTAGTATTCCCGGTTTAGGGGCGAACACTGAAGCTTTCTTT.